This T cell receptor beta chain appears in the sequencing data of a study of blood T cells in healthy people across ages. The CDR3 totals 14 residues. V shed 5 bases, J shed 6 bases, and the junction held 7 bases outside the gene matches. Germline CDR1 reads SGHTA; CDR2 reads FQGNSA. Combining a sample-barcoded 5' primer with a J-beta primer mix, a second PCR ran for about 7 to 11 cycles. One entry per CDR3 protein results from TCRdb running MiXCR on the 5' RACE reads. The data show some 1.5 million distinct CDR3 sequences, 28% seen once. Study-wide results and caveats: What prevented conclusive comparison of naive and antigen-experienced cells was that PBMCs were unsorted. Estimates of diversity drawn from one million T cells were considered underestimates. TCR beta diversity per million T cells fell roughly linearly with age. Donors of long life had a larger count of naive CD4+ cells and greater diversity than aged donors.

Concerning this clonotype itself: The antigen remains unidentified.

The genes are TRBV7-2 and TRBJ2-5, with 9 positions matching TRBD1. The receptor comes from a woman under 40 in good health. Sequencing was carried out using blood. In DNA form, the CDR3 reads TGTGCCAGCAGCACCAGACAGGGGGAGAAGACCCAGTACTTC. As protein: CASSTRQGEKTQYF.